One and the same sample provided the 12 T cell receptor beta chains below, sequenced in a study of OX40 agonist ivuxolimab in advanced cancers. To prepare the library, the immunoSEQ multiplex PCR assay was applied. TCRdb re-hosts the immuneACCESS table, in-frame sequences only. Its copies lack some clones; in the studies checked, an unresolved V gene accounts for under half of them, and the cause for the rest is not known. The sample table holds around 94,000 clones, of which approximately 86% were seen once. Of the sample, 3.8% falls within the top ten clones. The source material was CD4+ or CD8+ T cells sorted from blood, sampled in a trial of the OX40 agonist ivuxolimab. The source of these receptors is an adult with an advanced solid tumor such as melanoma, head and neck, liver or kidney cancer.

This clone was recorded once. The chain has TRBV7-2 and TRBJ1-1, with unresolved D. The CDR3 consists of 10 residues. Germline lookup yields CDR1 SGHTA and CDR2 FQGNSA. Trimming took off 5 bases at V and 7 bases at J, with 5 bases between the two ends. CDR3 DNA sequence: TGTGCCAGCAGCCCCGGTGAAGCTTTCTTT. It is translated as CASSPGEAFF.

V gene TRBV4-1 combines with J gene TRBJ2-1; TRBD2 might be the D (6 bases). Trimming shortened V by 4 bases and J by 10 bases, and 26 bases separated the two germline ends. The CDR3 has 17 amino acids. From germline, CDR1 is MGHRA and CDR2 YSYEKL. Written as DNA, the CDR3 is TGCGCCAGCAGCCCCCTTTTTTTCCGGGAGACTGCCGAAGAGCAGTTCTTC. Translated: CASSPLFFRETAEEQFF.

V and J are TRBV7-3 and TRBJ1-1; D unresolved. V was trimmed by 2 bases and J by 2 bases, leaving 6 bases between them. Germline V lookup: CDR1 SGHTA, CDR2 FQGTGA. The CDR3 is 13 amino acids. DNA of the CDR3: TGTGCCAGCAGCTTAGGGTCAAACACTGAAGCTTTCTTT. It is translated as CASSLGSNTEAFF.

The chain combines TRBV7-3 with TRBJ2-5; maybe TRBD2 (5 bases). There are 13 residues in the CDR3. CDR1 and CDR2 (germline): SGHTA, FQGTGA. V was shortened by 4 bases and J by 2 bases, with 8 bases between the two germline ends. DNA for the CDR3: TGTGCCAGCAGCTGGACTTCACAAGAGACCCAGTACTTC. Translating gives CASSWTSQETQYF.

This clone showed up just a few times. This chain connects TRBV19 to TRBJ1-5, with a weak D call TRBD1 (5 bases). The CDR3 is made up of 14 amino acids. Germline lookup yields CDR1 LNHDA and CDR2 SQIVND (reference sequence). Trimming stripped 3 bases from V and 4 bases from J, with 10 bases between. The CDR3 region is CASSIPAGNQPQHF. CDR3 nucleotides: TGTGCCAGTAGTATCCCGGCAGGGAATCAGCCCCAGCATTTT.

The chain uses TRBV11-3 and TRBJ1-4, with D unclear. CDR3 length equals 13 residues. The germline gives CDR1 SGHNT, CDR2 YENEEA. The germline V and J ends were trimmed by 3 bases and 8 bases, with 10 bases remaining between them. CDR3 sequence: CASSLSPGEKLFF. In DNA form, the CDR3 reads TGTGCCAGCAGCTTGAGTCCGGGAGAAAAACTGTTTTTT.

The DNA for the CDR3 is TGTGCCAGCAGCGGTTGGACAGGGGGCCGTCAGCCCCAGCATTTT. It translates to CASSGWTGGRQPQHF. This sequence joins TRBV28 and TRBJ1-5, with 11 positions matching TRBD1. The germline V gene encodes CDR1 MDHEN and CDR2 SYDVKM. V was pared by 6 bases and J by 6 bases, with 7 bases of the junction left unmatched. The CDR3 totals 15 residues.

The CDR3 DNA follows: TGCGCCAGCAGCCAAGGCATCATAAGTCAGGGAGAAGAGACCCAGTACTTC. This gives the protein CASSQGIISQGEETQYF. The chain employs TRBV4-3 and TRBJ2-5, with D possibly called TRBD1 or TRBD2 (5 bases each). Germline assignment: CDR1 LGHNA and CDR2 YSLEER. The CDR3 extends over 17 amino acids. V lost 1 base and J 3 bases, leaving 18 bases between the germline ends.

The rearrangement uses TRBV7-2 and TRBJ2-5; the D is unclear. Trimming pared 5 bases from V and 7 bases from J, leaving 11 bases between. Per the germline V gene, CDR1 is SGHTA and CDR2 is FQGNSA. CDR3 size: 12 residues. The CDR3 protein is CASSTGGPTQYF. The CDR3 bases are TGTGCCAGCAGCACTGGCGGCCCGACCCAGTACTTC.

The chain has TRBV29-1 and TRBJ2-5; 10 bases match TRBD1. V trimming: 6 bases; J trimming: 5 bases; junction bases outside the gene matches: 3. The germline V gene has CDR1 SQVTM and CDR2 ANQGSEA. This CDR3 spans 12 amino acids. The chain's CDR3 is CSVGQGWETQYF. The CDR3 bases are TGCAGCGTGGGACAGGGGTGGGAGACCCAGTACTTC.

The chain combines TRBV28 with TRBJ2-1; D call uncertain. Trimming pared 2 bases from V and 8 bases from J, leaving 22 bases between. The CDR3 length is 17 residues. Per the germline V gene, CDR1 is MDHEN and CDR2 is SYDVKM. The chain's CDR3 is CASSLPPKLKVIHEQFF. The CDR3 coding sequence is TGTGCCAGCAGTTTACCCCCGAAGCTCAAGGTAATCCATGAGCAGTTCTTC.

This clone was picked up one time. The CDR3 protein is CASSPFNVQGGAAEQYF. The CDR3 nucleotides read TGTGCCAGCAGCCCATTCAATGTGCAGGGGGGAGCCGCCGAGCAGTACTTC. This sequence joins TRBV7-8 and TRBJ2-7; possibly TRBD1 for D (7 bases). The CDR3 is made up of 17 amino acids. The V and J ends lost 5 bases and 6 bases respectively, with 26 bases between them. Looked up from germline, CDR1 is SGHVS and CDR2 is FQNEAQ.